The rows below give T cell receptor beta chains drawn from one sample of a study of T-cell memory formation after mild COVID-19. TCRdb called the 5' RACE reads again in MiXCR, with one record for every CDR3 protein. The sample includes some 440,000 distinct CDR3 sequences, about 23% of them seen just once. The specimen was PBMCs or a T cell subset sorted from them (not recorded which). All receptors come from an adult woman who had mild COVID-19 (a few samples of this study predate the infection). Cell type and time point are not known. Each CDR3 is given with its conserved first and last residue. A D gene is named only where the DNA matches it firmly. Part of the rows lack a size; the others show once, few, many or a class for expanded clones.

>13|TRBV7-3|TRBJ2-1|.|few
CASGSGFGNEQFF
TGTGCCAGCGGAAGCGGCTTCGGGAATGAGCAGTTCTTC
>12|TRBV6-2/TRBV6-3|TRBJ1-2|.|few
CASSLPGDGYTF
TGTGCCAGCAGTCTCCCCGGGGATGGCTACACCTTC
>16|TRBV12-3/TRBV12-4|TRBJ2-1|TRBD2|.
CATRTSGRVTNNEQFF
TGTGCCACCCGGACTAGCGGGAGGGTAACGAACAATGAGCAGTTCTTC
>13|TRBV5-1|TRBJ1-1|.|.
CASSFVVNTEAFF
TGCGCCAGCAGCTTCGTTGTGAACACTGAAGCTTTCTTT
>14|TRBV6-2/TRBV6-3|TRBJ2-1|TRBD2|many
CASSGLGAPSEQFF
TGTGCCAGCAGTGGACTAGGAGCGCCCAGCGAGCAGTTCTTC
>15|TRBV21-1|TRBJ2-1|.|.
CASSKAPRGQCEQFF
TGTGCCAGCAGCAAAGCGCCACGGGGACAGTGTGAGCAGTTCTTC
>15|TRBV20-1|TRBJ2-3|TRBD2|few
CSATKGTSGAQTQYF
TGCAGTGCGACAAAAGGGACTAGCGGGGCCCAAACGCAGTATTTT
>13|TRBV7-2|TRBJ2-3|.|.
CASSPRGERVQYF
TGTGCCAGCAGCCCTCGTGGGGAGCGGGTGCAGTATTTT
>16|TRBV29-1|TRBJ1-2|.|.
CSVEEGRQLFLDGYTF
TGCAGCGTTGAAGAGGGTCGCCAGCTTTTCTTGGATGGCTACACCTTC
>15|TRBV20-1|TRBJ1-4|TRBD1|.
CSASAHRGANEKLFF
TGCAGTGCTAGCGCTCACAGGGGGGCTAATGAAAAACTGTTTTTT
>15|TRBV11-2|TRBJ1-1|.|few
CASSLELGLDTEAFF
TGTGCCAGCAGCTTAGAACTGGGGTTGGACACTGAAGCTTTCTTT
>17|TRBV12-3/TRBV12-4|TRBJ2-7|TRBD2|.
CASSFVRTSGSSYEQYF
TGTGCCAGCAGTTTTGTCCGGACTAGCGGGAGCTCCTACGAGCAGTACTTC
>15|TRBV11-2|TRBJ1-3|.|.
CATVRRRSSGNTIYF
TGTGCCACCGTCCGGAGGCGTAGCTCTGGAAACACCATATATTTT
>14|TRBV7-8|TRBJ2-5|.|.
CASNSQGRGETQYF
TGTGCCAGCAACTCCCAGGGGAGGGGGGAGACCCAGTACTTC
>14|TRBV24-1|TRBJ2-1|TRBD2|.
CATSGLAGWDEQFF
TGTGCCACCAGTGGTCTAGCGGGGTGGGATGAGCAGTTCTTC
>15|TRBV6-5|TRBJ2-5|.|.
CASSPTARRQETQYF
TGTGCCAGCAGCCCAACCGCCCGACGGCAAGAGACCCAGTACTTC
>12|TRBV29-1|TRBJ2-7|.|few
CSFIVGGYEQYF
TGCAGCTTTATAGTGGGGGGATACGAGCAGTACTTC
>12|TRBV2|TRBJ1-3|.|.
CASSEAGNTIYF
TGTGCCAGCAGTGAGGCGGGAAACACCATATATTTT
>17|TRBV5-1|TRBJ2-7|.|few
CASSLGPPTGFSYEQYF
TGCGCCAGCAGCTTGGGTCCCCCGACAGGCTTCTCCTACGAGCAGTACTTC
>15|TRBV5-1|TRBJ2-2|TRBD1|few
CASTGQGGNTGELFF
TGCGCCAGCACTGGACAGGGGGGGAACACCGGGGAGCTGTTTTTT
>13|TRBV12-3/TRBV12-4|TRBJ1-3|.|.
CASSETGRNTIYF
TGTGCCAGCAGCGAAACAGGGAGAAACACCATATATTTT
>15|TRBV6-5|TRBJ2-7|TRBD1|.
CASSYSGQGGYEQYF
TGTGCCAGCAGTTACTCGGGACAGGGAGGGTACGAGCAGTACTTC
>12|TRBV7-9|TRBJ2-1|.|.
CASSYPGVEQFF
TGTGCCAGCAGCTACCCTGGGGTAGAGCAGTTCTTC
>15|TRBV12-3/TRBV12-4|TRBJ2-7|.|few
CASSLGDTRAYEQYF
TGTGCCAGCAGTTTGGGGGACACCCGGGCCTACGAGCAGTACTTC
>11|TRBV3-1|TRBJ1-1|.|.
CASSAGPGAFF
TGTGCCAGCAGCGCGGGGCCTGGCGCTTTCTTT
>12|TRBV29-1|TRBJ1-2|.|.
CSVQQDRRGYTF
TGCAGCGTCCAACAGGATCGGAGGGGCTACACCTTC
>14|TRBV20-1|TRBJ2-2|TRBD1|few
CGARQGVNTGELFF
TGCGGGGCGAGACAGGGAGTGAACACCGGGGAGCTGTTTTTT
>13|TRBV20-1|TRBJ2-5|.|few
CSATRDSQETQYF
TGCAGTGCCACACGGGACTCCCAAGAGACCCAGTACTTC
>14|TRBV14|TRBJ2-3|.|.
CASSQEWTRDTQYF
TGTGCCAGCAGCCAAGAGTGGACGAGGGATACGCAGTATTTT
>16|TRBV7-9|TRBJ1-2|.|.
CASSPRGRDGDYGYTF
TGTGCCAGCAGCCCCCGGGGGAGGGATGGAGACTATGGCTACACCTTC
>16|TRBV7-2|TRBJ2-5|TRBD2|few
CASSLNLAGLQETQYF
TGTGCCAGCAGCTTGAATCTAGCGGGACTTCAAGAGACCCAGTACTTC
>16|TRBV5-1|TRBJ2-1|.|.
CASSVQDSVGYNEQFF
TGCGCCAGCAGCGTCCAGGACAGCGTAGGGTACAATGAGCAGTTCTTC
>13|TRBV7-9|TRBJ2-1|.|few
CASSLPQGTEQFF
TGTGCCAGCAGCTTACCGCAGGGAACTGAGCAGTTCTTC
>15|TRBV12-3/TRBV12-4|TRBJ2-1|.|.
CASSLAGPRSGGQFF
TGTGCCAGCAGTTTAGCGGGCCCAAGGTCGGGGGGCCAGTTCTTC
>16|TRBV4-2|TRBJ2-2|.|.
CASSQNILANTGELFF
TGTGCCAGCAGCCAAAATATCCTTGCGAACACCGGGGAGCTGTTTTTT
>14|TRBV6-2/TRBV6-3|TRBJ2-5|.|few
CASRQSRGGETQYF
TGTGCCAGCAGGCAGAGTCGGGGAGGAGAGACCCAGTACTTC
>15|TRBV7-2|TRBJ2-7|TRBD1|few
CASSSDRYLSYEQYF
TGTGCCAGCAGCTCGGACAGGTACCTCTCCTACGAGCAGTACTTC
>14|TRBV9|TRBJ2-7|TRBD2|.
CASSEFSGSYEQYF
TGTGCCAGCAGCGAATTTAGCGGGAGCTACGAGCAGTACTTC
>16|TRBV5-1|TRBJ2-1|TRBD1|.
CASSPGTGVTYNEQFF
TGCGCCAGCAGCCCCGGGACAGGGGTCACCTACAATGAGCAGTTCTTC
>13|TRBV25-1|TRBJ2-5|.|.
CASSEGSYRILYF
TGTGCCAGCAGTGAAGGGAGCTACCGAATCCTGTACTTC
>16|TRBV7-9|TRBJ1-5|.|.
CASSLAQGSGNQPQHF
TGTGCCAGCAGCTTAGCGCAGGGGAGCGGCAATCAGCCCCAGCATTTT